The rows below give T cell receptor beta chains drawn from one sample of a study of cytomegalovirus exposure and HLA in healthy donors. TCRdb's table, derived via immunoSEQ multiplex PCR, lists solely in-frame clones and lacks some. The sample records 95,000 to 150,000 clones, more than 75% being singletons. The sequencing sample was made of PBMCs. Receptors originate from a man aged 30-40 years in good health and CMV-seropositive. Both conserved end residues are part of each CDR3. The order of the fields is V gene, clone size, J gene, D gene, CDR3 DNA, CDR3 protein. The D gene is left open where the match is weak. Some rows mark clone size as missing; the rest say once, few, many or name a class of expanded clone.

>TRBV25-1|-|TRBJ2-5|TRBD2
TGTGCCAGCAGTGAATTTGGGGGGGTTCAAGAGACCCAGTACTTC
CASSEFGGVQETQYF
>TRBV15|once|TRBJ2-7|TRBD1
TGTGCCACCAGCCTGGACAGGGTCTACGAGCAGTACTTC
CATSLDRVYEQYF
>TRBV27|-|TRBJ1-1|-
TGTGCCAGCAACCCCGTCCGGGGAGGTCGGAAGAACACTGAAGCTTTCTTT
CASNPVRGGRKNTEAFF
>TRBV10-3|-|TRBJ2-7|TRBD2
TGTGCCATCAGTGAAGGGACTAGCGGCTACGAGCAGTACTTC
CAISEGTSGYEQYF
>TRBV7-2|few|TRBJ1-5|-
TGTGCCAGCGCCCGTTTCGGTAATAGCAATCAGCCCCAGCATTTT
CASARFGNSNQPQHF
>TRBV27|-|TRBJ1-5|TRBD1
TGTGCCAGCAGCATTACAGGGGATCAGCCCCAGCATTTT
CASSITGDQPQHF
>TRBV5-6|-|TRBJ2-7|TRBD1
TGTGCCAGCAGCGCAGTTAGGACAGGGGGATTCGAGCAGTACTTC
CASSAVRTGGFEQYF
>TRBV19|-|TRBJ2-2|-
TGTGCCAGTAGCCCCGAGGAGGGGACGAACACCGGGGAGCTGTTTTTT
CASSPEEGTNTGELFF
>TRBV11-2|few|TRBJ2-7|-
TGTGCCAGCAGCCCTATCCACAGAGAGCAGTACTTC
CASSPIHREQYF
>TRBV27|once|TRBJ2-1|TRBD1
TGTGCCAGCAGTTTAGGGACAGGGTTAAATGAGCAGTTCTTC
CASSLGTGLNEQFF
>TRBV27|-|TRBJ2-7|TRBD2
TGTGCCAGCAGCCCGACTAGCGGGAGCGTGCTCGAGCAGTACTTC
CASSPTSGSVLEQYF
>TRBV5-1|-|TRBJ2-7|TRBD2
TGCGCCAGCAGCTGGACTAGCGGGAGCTACGAGCAGTACTTC
CASSWTSGSYEQYF
>TRBV18|-|TRBJ2-7|TRBD2
TGTGCCAGCTCAGCGGGACTAGATTATCCCGAGCAGTACTTC
CASSAGLDYPEQYF
>TRBV4-3|-|TRBJ2-3|-
TGCGCCAGCAGCTCTCAATACGGGAGTGTCGATACGCAGTATTTT
CASSSQYGSVDTQYF
>TRBV6-1|-|TRBJ1-5|-
TGTGCCTCCCACGACGGGGTGCCCCAGCATTTT
CASHDGVPQHF
>TRBV6-1|-|TRBJ2-7|-
TGTGCCAGCAGTGAATGGGTAGGGGACGAGCAGTACTTC
CASSEWVGDEQYF
>TRBV7-3|-|TRBJ2-1|TRBD2
TGTGCCAGCGGGACTAGCGGGGCTAATGAGCAGTTCTTC
CASGTSGANEQFF
>TRBV12-5|-|TRBJ2-3|-
TGTGCTAGTGCCTTATCGGATACGCAGTATTTT
CASALSDTQYF
>TRBV27|once|TRBJ2-3|-
TGTGCCAGCAGGACTAGTTCCACAGATACGCAGTATTTT
CASRTSSTDTQYF
>TRBV27|-|TRBJ2-3|TRBD1
TGTGCCAGCAGTTTCTCGTTGACAGGGGTCAGCACAGATACGCAGTATTTT
CASSFSLTGVSTDTQYF
>TRBV29-1|-|TRBJ1-1|-
TGCAGCGTTGAATTTCAGGCAGGGGATATGGGGAACACTGAAGCTTTCTTT
CSVEFQAGDMGNTEAFF
>TRBV30|few|TRBJ2-5|TRBD1
TGTGCCTGGACCGACAGGGGAGAGACCCAGTACTTC
CAWTDRGETQYF
>TRBV9|-|TRBJ1-4|-
TGTGCCAGCAGCTCGGACACAGACGAAAAACTGTTTTTT
CASSSDTDEKLFF
>TRBV27|-|TRBJ1-2|-
TGTGCCAGCAGTTTTCAGGGGCGTGGAGGCTACACCTTC
CASSFQGRGGYTF
>TRBV7-2|-|TRBJ1-2|TRBD1
TGTGCCAGCAGCTTAATCGCAGGGGGGACTAACTATGGCTACACCTTC
CASSLIAGGTNYGYTF
>TRBV6-5|-|TRBJ2-1|-
TGTGCCAGCAGTTACTCGAAGCGCTCACGTATCAATGAGCAGTTCTTC
CASSYSKRSRINEQFF
>TRBV4-3|-|TRBJ1-4|-
TGCGCCAGCAGCCAAGATACAGGGACTAATGAAAAACTGTTTTTT
CASSQDTGTNEKLFF
>TRBV2|-|TRBJ1-1|-
TGTGCCTCTGGGGGGGGCGGTACTGAAGCTTTCTTT
CASGGGGTEAFF
>TRBV5-4|-|TRBJ2-5|TRBD1
TGTGCCAGCAGCTTGTTCAAGGGGGCGTCAGAGACCCAGTACTTC
CASSLFKGASETQYF
>TRBV5-4|-|TRBJ2-7|-
TGTGCCAGCAGCTTCGGGACTGGGACCTACGAGCAGTACTTC
CASSFGTGTYEQYF
>TRBV19|-|TRBJ1-1|TRBD1
TGTGCCAGTAGCCCACAGGGGAGTGGGGCTTTCTTT
CASSPQGSGAFF
>TRBV5-1|-|TRBJ2-5|-
TGCGCCAGCAGCCGGGGAAGCCAAGAGACCCAGTACTTC
CASSRGSQETQYF
>TRBV19|-|TRBJ2-7|-
TGTGCCACCCGATCGGGGTTTACCTACGAGCAGTACTTC
CATRSGFTYEQYF
>TRBV7-3|-|TRBJ2-5|TRBD1
TGTGCCAGCAGCTTCACAGGGGGCGAGACCCAGTACTTC
CASSFTGGETQYF
>TRBV11-2|-|TRBJ2-1|-
TGTGCCAGCAGCTTGGGGGCTTCCAATGAGCAGTTCTTC
CASSLGASNEQFF
>TRBV9|-|TRBJ2-3|TRBD1
TGTGCCAGCAGCGTAGCGACAGGGGGCCGGACAGATACGCAGTATTTT
CASSVATGGRTDTQYF
>TRBV30|-|TRBJ1-1|-
TGTGCCTGGAGTTTTAGCTCATCTTTAAAAGCTTTCTTT
CAWSFSSSLKAFF
>TRBV27|-|TRBJ1-4|TRBD1
TGTGCCAGCAGTTACGACAGGGGGCGCCGGGGTGATGAAAAACTGTTTTTT
CASSYDRGRRGDEKLFF
>TRBV14|-|TRBJ2-7|TRBD2
TGTGCCAGCAGCCCCCGCTCTAGCGGGAGGACCTGGAGGTACTACGAGCAGTACTTC
CASSPRSSGRTWRYYEQYF
>TRBV5-5|-|TRBJ2-7|-
TGTGCCAGCAGCTTGGAAGGGGCGTACGAGCAGTACTTC
CASSLEGAYEQYF
>TRBV27|-|TRBJ2-1|TRBD2
TGTGCCAGCAGTTTGGGACTAGCGGGAGGAAATCTCAATGAGCAGTTCTTC
CASSLGLAGGNLNEQFF
>TRBV15|-|TRBJ1-1|-
TGTGCCACCAGCAGAGCTAAACAGGTGAACACTGAAGCTTTCTTT
CATSRAKQVNTEAFF
>TRBV28|-|TRBJ1-4|-
TGTGCCAGCTCTTTTAGGGGGGAAAAACTGTTTTTT
CASSFRGEKLFF
>TRBV28|-|TRBJ2-1|-
TGTGCCAGCAGTTTACGTCCGGGTTACAATGAGCAGTTCTTC
CASSLRPGYNEQFF
>TRBV4-3|-|TRBJ1-2|-
TGCGCCAGCAGCCAAGCCAAGACACAAAACTATGGCTACACCTTC
CASSQAKTQNYGYTF
>TRBV28|once|TRBJ2-7|TRBD1
TGTGCCAGCAGTTGGGGACAGGGGAATTCCTACGAGCAGTACTTC
CASSWGQGNSYEQYF
>TRBV18|-|TRBJ2-7|TRBD2
TGTGCCAGCTCACTGTTTGAGCGGGGGCGAGAGCAGTACTTC
CASSLFERGREQYF
>TRBV5-4|-|TRBJ2-7|-
TGTGCCAGCAGCTTCCGGGACAACCCCTACGAGCAGTACTTC
CASSFRDNPYEQYF
>TRBV28|few|TRBJ1-1|-
TGTGCCAGCAGTTTAGATCTGGGCCTTAACACTGAAGCTTTCTTT
CASSLDLGLNTEAFF
>TRBV28|-|TRBJ1-1|TRBD1
TGTGCCAGTGAACAGGGGGCCACGGACCACGCTTTCTTT
CASEQGATDHAFF
>TRBV6-1|-|TRBJ1-2|TRBD1
TGTGCCAGCAGGCCCCTGGGACAGAACTATGGCTACACCTTC
CASRPLGQNYGYTF
>TRBV6-5|-|TRBJ2-7|TRBD2
TGTGCCAGCAGTTACTCACGGACTAGCTTGAACTACGAGCAGTACTTC
CASSYSRTSLNYEQYF
>TRBV6-5|-|TRBJ1-3|-
TGTGCCAGCAGGGGCAGGGCAATTTTTGGAAACACCATATATTTT
CASRGRAIFGNTIYF
>TRBV4-1|-|TRBJ1-3|-
TGCGCCAGCAGCCGCCGCCTTACGGTGACAGCAACCTCTGGAAACACCATATATTTT
CASSRRLTVTATSGNTIYF
>TRBV28|-|TRBJ2-7|TRBD1
TGTGCCAGCACGGGGTGGGGACAGACCCTCTACGAGCAGTACTTC
CASTGWGQTLYEQYF
>TRBV28|-|TRBJ2-1|TRBD1
TGTGCCAGCAGTGATCCGGGACAGGGGGACAATGAGCAGTTCTTC
CASSDPGQGDNEQFF
>TRBV27|-|TRBJ1-2|-
TGTGCCAGCAGTCCCTCCGACAGGCCTGGCATCTATGGCTACACCTTC
CASSPSDRPGIYGYTF
>TRBV6-6|-|TRBJ2-7|-
TGTGCCAGCAGTTCCGGAACTGGGAGGGAGCAGTACTTC
CASSSGTGREQYF
>TRBV30|-|TRBJ1-2|-
TGTGCCTGGAATGGGGAGAGAACAGGGTATGGCTACACCTTC
CAWNGERTGYGYTF